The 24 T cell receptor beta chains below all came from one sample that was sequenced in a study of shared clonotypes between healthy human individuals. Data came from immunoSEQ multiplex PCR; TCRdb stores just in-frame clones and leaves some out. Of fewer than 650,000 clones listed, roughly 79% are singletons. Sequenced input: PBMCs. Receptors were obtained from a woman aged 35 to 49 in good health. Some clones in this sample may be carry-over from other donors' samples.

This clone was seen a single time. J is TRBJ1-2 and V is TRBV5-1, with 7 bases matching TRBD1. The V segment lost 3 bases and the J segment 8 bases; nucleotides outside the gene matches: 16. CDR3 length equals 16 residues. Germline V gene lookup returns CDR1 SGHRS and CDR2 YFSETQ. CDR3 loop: CASSSPPGTDLLGYTF. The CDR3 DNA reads TGCGCCAGCAGCTCCCCTCCAGGGACAGACCTCCTCGGCTACACCTTC.

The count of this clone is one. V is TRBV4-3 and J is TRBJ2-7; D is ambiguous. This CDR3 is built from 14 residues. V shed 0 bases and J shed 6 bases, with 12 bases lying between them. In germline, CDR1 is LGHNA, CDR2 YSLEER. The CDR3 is CASSQEGNYAEQYF. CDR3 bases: TGCGCCAGCAGCCAAGAGGGAAACTACGCCGAGCAGTACTTC.

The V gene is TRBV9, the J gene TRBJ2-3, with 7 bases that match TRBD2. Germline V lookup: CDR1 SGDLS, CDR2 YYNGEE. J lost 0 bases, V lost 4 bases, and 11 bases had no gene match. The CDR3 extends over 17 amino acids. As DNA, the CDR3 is TGTGCCAGCAGCATCTCGGGAGGCCATCCTAGCACAGATACGCAGTATTTT. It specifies CASSISGGHPSTDTQYF. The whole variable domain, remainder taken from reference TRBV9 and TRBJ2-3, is DSGVTQTPKHLITATGQRVTLRCSPRSGDLSVYWYQQSLDQGLQFLIQYYNGEERAKGNILERFSAQQFPDLHSELNLSSLELGDSALYFCASSISGGHPSTDTQYFGPGTRLTVL.

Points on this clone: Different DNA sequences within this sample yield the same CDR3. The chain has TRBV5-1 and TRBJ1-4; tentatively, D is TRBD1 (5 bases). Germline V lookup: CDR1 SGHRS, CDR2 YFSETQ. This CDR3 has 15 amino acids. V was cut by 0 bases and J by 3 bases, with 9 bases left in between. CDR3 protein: CASSLEGTSNEKLFF. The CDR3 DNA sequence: TGCGCCAGCAGCTTGGAAGGGACTTCTAATGAAAAACTGTTTTTT.

The CDR3 protein is CASREREGRTGELFF. In DNA, the CDR3 is TGTGCCAGCAGGGAGCGGGAGGGCCGTACCGGGGAGCTGTTTTTT. The chain recombines TRBV6-5 with TRBJ2-2; 10 bases map to TRBD2. The V gene end was trimmed by 6 bases and the J gene end by 5 bases; junction bases not matched to a gene: 6. CDR3 size: 15 residues. Germline CDR1 is MNHEY and CDR2 is SVGAGI.

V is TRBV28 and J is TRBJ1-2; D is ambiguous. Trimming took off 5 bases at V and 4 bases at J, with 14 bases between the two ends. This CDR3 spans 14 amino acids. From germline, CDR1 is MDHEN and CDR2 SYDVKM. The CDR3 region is CASSPQSSFYGYTF. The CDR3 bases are TGTGCCAGCAGTCCCCAGTCCTCCTTCTATGGCTACACCTTC.

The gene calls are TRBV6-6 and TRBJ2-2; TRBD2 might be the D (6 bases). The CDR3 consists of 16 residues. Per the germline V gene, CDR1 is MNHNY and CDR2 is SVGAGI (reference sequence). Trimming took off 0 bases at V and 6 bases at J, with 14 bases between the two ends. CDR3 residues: CASSYSPSVRAGELFF. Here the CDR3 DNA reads TGTGCCAGCAGTTACTCTCCTAGCGTAAGAGCCGGGGAGCTGTTTTTT.

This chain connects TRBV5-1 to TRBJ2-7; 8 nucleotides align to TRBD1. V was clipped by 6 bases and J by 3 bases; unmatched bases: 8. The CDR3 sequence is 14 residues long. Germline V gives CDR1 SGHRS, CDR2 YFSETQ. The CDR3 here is CASKRTGTDYEQYF. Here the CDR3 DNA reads TGCGCCAGCAAGCGGACAGGGACCGACTACGAGCAGTACTTC. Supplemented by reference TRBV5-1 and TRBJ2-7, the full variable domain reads KAGVTQTPRYLIKTRGQQVTLSCSPISGHRSVSWYQQTPGQGLQFLFEYFSETQRNKGNFPGRFSGRQFSNSRSEMNVSTLELGDSALYLCASKRTGTDYEQYFGPGTRLTVT.

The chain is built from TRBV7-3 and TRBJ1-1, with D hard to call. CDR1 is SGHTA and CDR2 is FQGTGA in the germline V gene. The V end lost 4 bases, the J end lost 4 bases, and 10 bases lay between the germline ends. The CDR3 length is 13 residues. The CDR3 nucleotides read TGTGCCAGCAGCTACACGTTGAGCACTGAAGCTTTCTTT. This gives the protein CASSYTLSTEAFF.

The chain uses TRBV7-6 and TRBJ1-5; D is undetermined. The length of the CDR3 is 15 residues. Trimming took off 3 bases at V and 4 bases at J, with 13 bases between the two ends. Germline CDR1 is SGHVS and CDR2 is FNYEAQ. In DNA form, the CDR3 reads TGTGCCAGCAGCTTTCTTCGACGGGCAAATCAGCCCCAGCATTTT. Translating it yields CASSFLRRANQPQHF. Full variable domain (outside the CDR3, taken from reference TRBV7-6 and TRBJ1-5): GAGVSQSPRYKVTKRGQDVALRCDPISGHVSLYWYRQALGQGPEFLTYFNYEAQQDKSGLPNDRFSAERPEGSISTLTIQRTEQRDSAMYRCASSFLRRANQPQHFGDGTRLSIL.

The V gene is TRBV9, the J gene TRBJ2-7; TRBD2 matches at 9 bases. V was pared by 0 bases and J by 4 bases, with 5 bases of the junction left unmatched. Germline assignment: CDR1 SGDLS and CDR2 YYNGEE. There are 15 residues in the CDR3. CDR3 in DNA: TGTGCCAGCAGCGTAGGACTAGCGGACAAATACGAGCAGTACTTC. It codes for CASSVGLADKYEQYF.

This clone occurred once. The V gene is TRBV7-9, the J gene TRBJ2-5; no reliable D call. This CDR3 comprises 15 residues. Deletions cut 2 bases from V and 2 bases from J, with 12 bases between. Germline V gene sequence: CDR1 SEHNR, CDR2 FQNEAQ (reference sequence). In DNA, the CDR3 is TGTGCCAGCAGCTTAAATTCGGGTTGGCAAGAGACCCAGTACTTC. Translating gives CASSLNSGWQETQYF.

CDR3 in amino acids: CASSLDAGNTIYF. CDR3 DNA sequence: TGTGCCAGCAGCTTGGATGCTGGAAACACCATATATTTT. The chain carries TRBV7-9 and TRBJ1-3; D gene unclear. Deletions cut 3 bases from V and 2 bases from J, with 5 bases between. The CDR3 spans 13 residues. Germline V gene data show CDR1 as SEHNR and CDR2 as FQNEAQ (reference sequence).

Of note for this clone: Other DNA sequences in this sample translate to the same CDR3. The CDR3 DNA reads as TGTGCCAGCAGCTCTCGACAGGGGGGAGAGACCCAGTACTTC. Translation gives CASSSRQGGETQYF. The rearrangement links TRBV5-4 to TRBJ2-5; 9 bases are a match to TRBD1. Germline V gives CDR1 SGHNT, CDR2 YYREEE (reference sequence). CDR3 size: 14 residues. Trimming removed 3 bases from V and 4 bases from J; junction bases left unmatched: 4.

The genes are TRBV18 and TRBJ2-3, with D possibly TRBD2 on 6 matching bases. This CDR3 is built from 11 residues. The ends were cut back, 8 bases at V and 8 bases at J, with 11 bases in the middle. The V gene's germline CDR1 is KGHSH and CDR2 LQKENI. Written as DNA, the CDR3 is TGTGCCAGCGTAAGGGAGGCTACGCAGTATTTT. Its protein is CASVREATQYF.

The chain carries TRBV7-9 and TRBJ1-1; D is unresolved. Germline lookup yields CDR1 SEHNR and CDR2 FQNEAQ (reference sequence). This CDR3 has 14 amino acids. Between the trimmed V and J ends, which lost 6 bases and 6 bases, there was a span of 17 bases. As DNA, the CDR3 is TGTGCCAGCAGTCCTAGCCTCCCTAATCCTGAAGCTTTCTTT. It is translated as CASSPSLPNPEAFF.

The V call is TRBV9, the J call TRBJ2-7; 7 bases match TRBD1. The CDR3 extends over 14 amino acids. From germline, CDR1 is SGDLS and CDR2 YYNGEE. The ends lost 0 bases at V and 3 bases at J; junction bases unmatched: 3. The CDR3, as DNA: TGTGCCAGCAGCGTAGAAGGGGGCAACTACGAGCAGTACTTC. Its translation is CASSVEGGNYEQYF.

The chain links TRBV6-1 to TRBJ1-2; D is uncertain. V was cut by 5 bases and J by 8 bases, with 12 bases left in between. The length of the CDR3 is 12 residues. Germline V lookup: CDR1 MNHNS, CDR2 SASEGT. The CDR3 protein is CASSLGSRGYTF. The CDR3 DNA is TGTGCCAGCAGTTTAGGCAGTCGCGGCTACACCTTC.

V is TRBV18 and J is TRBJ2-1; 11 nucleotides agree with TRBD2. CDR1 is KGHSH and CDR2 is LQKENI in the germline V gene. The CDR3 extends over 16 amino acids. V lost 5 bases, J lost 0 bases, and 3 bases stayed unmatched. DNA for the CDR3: TGTGCCAGCTCAACCGGGACTAGCGGCTCCTACAATGAGCAGTTCTTC. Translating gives CASSTGTSGSYNEQFF.

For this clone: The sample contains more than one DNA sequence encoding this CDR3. CDR3 protein: CSARGDGELFF. In DNA form, the CDR3 reads TGCAGTGCTAGGGGGGACGGGGAGCTGTTTTTT. V and J are TRBV20-1 and TRBJ2-2, with D perhaps matching TRBD1 or TRBD2 (5 bases each). Deletions cut 3 bases from V and 7 bases from J, with 6 bases between. There are 11 residues in the CDR3. Germline V gene sequence: CDR1 DFQATT, CDR2 SNEGSKA (reference sequence).

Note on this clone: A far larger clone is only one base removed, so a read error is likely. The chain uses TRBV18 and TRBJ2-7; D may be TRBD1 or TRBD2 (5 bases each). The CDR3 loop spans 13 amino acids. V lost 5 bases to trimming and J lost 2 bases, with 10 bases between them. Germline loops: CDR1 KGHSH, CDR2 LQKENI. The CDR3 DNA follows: TGTGCCAGCTCAGTGGGGGTCCCCTACGAGCAGTACTTC. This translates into CASSVGVPYEQYF. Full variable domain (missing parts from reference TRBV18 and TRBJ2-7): NAGVMQNPRHLVRRRGQEARLRCSPMKGHSHVYWYRQLPEEGLKFMVYLQKENIIDESGMPKERFSAEFPKEGPSILRIQQVVRGDSAAYFCASSVGVPYEQYFGPGTRLTVT.

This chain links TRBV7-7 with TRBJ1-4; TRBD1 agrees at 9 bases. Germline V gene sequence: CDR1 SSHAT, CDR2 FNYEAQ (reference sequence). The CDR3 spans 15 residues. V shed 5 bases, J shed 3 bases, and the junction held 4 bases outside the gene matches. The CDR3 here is CASSRDRAPNEKLFF. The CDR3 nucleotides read TGTGCCAGCAGCCGGGACAGGGCGCCTAATGAAAAACTGTTTTTT.

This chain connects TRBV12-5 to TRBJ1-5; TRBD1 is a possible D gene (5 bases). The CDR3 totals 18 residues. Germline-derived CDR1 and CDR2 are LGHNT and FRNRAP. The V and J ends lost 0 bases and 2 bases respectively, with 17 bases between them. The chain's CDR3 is CASGLVFDSLGRNQPQHF. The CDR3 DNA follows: TGTGCTAGTGGTTTGGTATTTGACAGCCTAGGTCGCAATCAGCCCCAGCATTTT.

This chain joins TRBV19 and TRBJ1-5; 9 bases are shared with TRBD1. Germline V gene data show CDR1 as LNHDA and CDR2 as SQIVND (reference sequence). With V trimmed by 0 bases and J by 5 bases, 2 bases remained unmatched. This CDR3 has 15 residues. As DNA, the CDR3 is TGTGCCAGTAGTATAGAACAGGGGGCCTATCAGCCCCAGCATTTT. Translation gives CASSIEQGAYQPQHF.